This T cell receptor (beta chain) was captured in a study of beta chain features in type 1 diabetes. Germline V gives CDR1 SEHNR, CDR2 FQNEAQ (reference sequence). This CDR3 comprises 14 residues. With 2 bases clipped from V and 8 bases from J, the junction kept 3 bases outside the gene matches. Expressed TCRB transcripts were sequenced because the entire RNA isolate underwent reverse transcription. The data were produced by immunoSEQ multiplex PCR, yet TCRdb's version contains in-frame clones alone and is incomplete. The sample carries about 660,000 clones, around 15% recorded once. Sampling consisted of one heparinised blood draw per donor, averaging around 120 mL. Concerning this clone: Its cognate antigen is unknown.

Study results and caveats: TCRB CDR3s from Type 1 diabetes patients were moderately but significantly shorter in all four CD4+ subsets. The study found that naive, central memory and Treg TCRB repertoires appeared more similar in patients than in healthy donors.

The sequenced sample consisted of naive CD4+ T cells from blood. The TCR was taken from a man in his late teens or twenties with type 1 diabetes. V gene TRBV7-9 combines with J gene TRBJ1-6; TRBD1 matches 7 bases. The CDR3 nucleotides read TGTGCCAGCAGCTTATGGGACAGTGATTCACCCCTCCACTTT. It specifies CASSLWDSDSPLHF.